Detailed here is one T cell receptor beta chain. Trimming pared 4 bases from V and 0 bases from J, leaving 10 bases between. Germline CDR1 MNHEY, CDR2 SMNVEV (reference sequence). This CDR3 contains 14 residues. The time point is: blood at routine non-recurrence follow-up after resection. The input material, whole RNA from tumor, nontumor lung or frozen PBMC, was sequenced unsorted. MiXCR, applied by TCRdb to the 5' RACE reads, yields one record per CDR3 protein. The sample shows over 15,000 distinct CDR3 sequences, about 6% of them seen only once. The sample belongs to a study of spatial heterogeneity in lung cancer. Background on the study: The donors, about 78 patients with untreated early-stage non-small cell lung cancer, provided the samples. The study sequenced follow-up PBMC samples when they were available, at a median of about 2 years after resection.

The gene calls are TRBV27 and TRBJ2-7, with no clear D. The TCR was taken from a male donor with early-stage non-small cell lung cancer. The sample consisted of PBMCs, taken at follow-up. CDR3 nucleotide sequence: TGTGCCAGCAGTTCCCGGACGGGCTCCTACGAGCAGTACTTC. Residues: CASSSRTGSYEQYF.